This T cell receptor beta chain was documented in a study of blood T cells in healthy people across ages. Using a J-beta primer mix together with a sample-barcoded 5' primer, a second PCR was run for about 6 to 12 cycles. Tagging of each cDNA molecule was performed by a template-switch adaptor with 12 random nucleotides. TCRdb reprocessed the 5' RACE reads with MiXCR, giving one entry per CDR3 protein. The sample contains around 650,000 distinct CDR3 sequences, approximately 40% of which appear only once. V lost 5 bases and J lost 2; bases outside the gene matches: 6. There are 15 residues in the CDR3. CDR1 LNHNV and CDR2 YYDKDF come from the germline V gene (reference sequence). As regards this clonotype: What it binds is not known.

The donors, healthy Caucasians from Russia, were aged roughly 6 to 90. Study-level points and caveats: As age increased, TCR beta diversity per million T cells fell in a roughly linear fashion. Because donor CMV status was unknown, expanded clonotype changes were possibly confounded.

The chain carries TRBV15 and TRBJ1-5, with 7 bases fitting TRBD1. The source of this sequence is a man at least 80 years old in good health. Sequencing was carried out using blood. In DNA, the CDR3 is TGTGCCACCAGCGTCGACACAGGGGGCAATCAGCCCCAGCATTTT. Amino acid sequence: CATSVDTGGNQPQHF.